These 5 T cell receptor beta chains were sequenced from one sample in a study of T cells in Graves' hyperthyroidism and ophthalmopathy. Amplified TCR beta CDR3 regions came from RNA transcripts. Using the HTBI primer set, a first-round RT-PCR was run on the TCR CDR3. Using its own MiXCR run on the multiplex PCR reads, TCRdb lists one record per CDR3 protein. This repertoire shows more than 300,000 distinct CDR3 sequences, about 18% found once; its top ten account for 40%. The sample taken for sequencing was blood. The origin of the receptors is a man between 18 and 35 years old with Graves' ophthalmopathy.

This clonotype was seen a few times. The chain links TRBV12-3 or TRBV12-4 to TRBJ1-2, with D possibly TRBD1 on 5 matching bases. Trimming stripped 2 bases from V and 8 bases from J, with 15 bases between. The CDR3 sequence is 14 residues long. DNA of the CDR3: TGTGCCAGCAGTTTAAGGGACTACGCATTCGGCTACACCTTC. This codes for CASSLRDYAFGYTF.

This clonotype has ten or more counts. The rearrangement joins TRBV5-5 to TRBJ2-7; no firm D call. The CDR3 spans 13 residues. CDR1 SGHKS and CDR2 YYEKEE come from the germline V gene (reference sequence). V lost 5 bases to trimming and J lost 3 bases, with 12 bases between them. In nucleotides, the CDR3 is TGTGCCAGCAGTTTGACACGTTACTACGAGCAGTACTTC. Its protein is CASSLTRYYEQYF.

There are many counts of this clonotype. This chain links TRBV18 with TRBJ1-1; 8 nucleotides match TRBD1. J was trimmed by 8 bases and V by 3 bases; bases with no gene match: 8. This CDR3 spans 14 amino acids. Germline V lookup: CDR1 KGHSH, CDR2 LQKENI. In DNA form, the CDR3 reads TGTGCCAGCTCACCTGGGCAGGGGGCTAGAGAAGCTTTCTTT. It encodes CASSPGQGAREAFF.

This clonotype was seen many times. CDR3 residues: CASSPGTGGATEAFF. CDR3 DNA: TGCGCCAGCAGCCCAGGGACAGGGGGGGCCACTGAAGCTTTCTTT. This chain joins TRBV5-1 and TRBJ1-1; 11 bases are a match to TRBD1. The CDR3 loop spans 15 amino acids. The germline V gene encodes CDR1 SGHRS and CDR2 YFSETQ. The ends lost 4 bases at V and 4 bases at J; junction bases unmatched: 6.

This clonotype showed up many times. V gene TRBV2 combines with J gene TRBJ1-1, with D possibly matching TRBD1 (5 bases). The CDR3 spans 13 residues. CDR1 and CDR2 from the germline V gene are SNHLY and FYNNEI. V was cut by 9 bases and J by 10 bases, with 21 bases left in between. The CDR3 reads CARIVSPGMLAFF. CDR3 DNA sequence: TGTGCCAGGATTGTCTCACCAGGGATGTTAGCTTTCTTT.